This T cell receptor (beta chain) was captured in a study of blood T cells in healthy people across ages. The wider study: Per two T cells, template switching captured roughly one barcoded beta molecule.

The CDR3 consists of 12 residues. Germline loops: CDR1 SGHTA, CDR2 FQGNSA. Trimming shortened V by 3 bases and J by 6 bases, and 7 bases separated the two germline ends. The use of a sample-barcoded 5' primer and a J-beta primer mix characterized a second PCR of roughly 6 to 11 cycles. A 12-random-nucleotide template-switch adaptor tagged each cDNA molecule. MiXCR, run by TCRdb on the 5' RACE reads, gives a single entry per CDR3 protein. The repertoire has 700,000 or so distinct CDR3 sequences, 22% of them found once; the top ten carry about 22%. The clonotype comes from a man in his sixties or seventies in good health. The sequenced sample consisted of blood. The chain links TRBV7-2 to TRBJ2-3; D unresolved. CDR3 loop: CASSFDRDTQYF. CDR3 DNA sequence: TGTGCCAGCAGCTTTGATCGGGATACGCAGTATTTT.